This entry features one T cell receptor beta chain sequence. Its antigen is currently unknown. Amplification used 60 Vbeta primers and 13 Jbeta primers. Assay used: immunoSEQ multiplex PCR; TCRdb lists only in-frame clones, some missing. The table lists 250,000 or so clones, roughly 91% of them singletons. CDR3 length: 11 amino acids. J was trimmed by 10 bases and V by 1 base; bases with no gene match: 1. CDR1 is DFQATT and CDR2 is SNEGSKA in the germline V gene (reference sequence). This sample was included in a study of cytomegalovirus exposure and HLA in healthy donors. On the study more broadly: The 100 million to 120 million unique TCR beta sequences, from 150 million to 200 million T cells, were found by an earlier analysis. Out of fewer than 500 genotyped donors, roughly 80% belonged to the Caucasian-associated ancestry cluster.

Whole-study results and caveats: Researchers reported from a later analysis that most CMV-associated TCR beta chains appeared HLA-restricted. Some segments of the V type, notably TRBV6-2 and TRBV6-3, were excluded as indistinguishable.

The sample consisted of PBMCs. This rearrangement joins TRBV20-1 to TRBJ2-1, with 7 positions matching TRBD1. The sequence came from a girl aged 2-9 years in good health and CMV-seronegative. Here the CDR3 DNA reads TGCAGTGCTAGAGTAGGGGGCGAGCAGTTCTTC. Translating gives CSARVGGEQFF.